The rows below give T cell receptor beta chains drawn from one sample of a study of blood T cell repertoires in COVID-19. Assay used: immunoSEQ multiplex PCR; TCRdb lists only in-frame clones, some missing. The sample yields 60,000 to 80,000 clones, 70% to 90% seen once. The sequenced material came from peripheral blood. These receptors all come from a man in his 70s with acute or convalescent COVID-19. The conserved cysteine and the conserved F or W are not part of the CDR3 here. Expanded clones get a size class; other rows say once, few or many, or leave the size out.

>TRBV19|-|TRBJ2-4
ASSTVRGNIQY
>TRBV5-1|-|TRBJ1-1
ASSSGQGINTEAF
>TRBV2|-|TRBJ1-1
ATSMTALNTEAF
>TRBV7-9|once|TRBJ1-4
ASSLGAREGEKLF
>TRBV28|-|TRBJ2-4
ASSGDRLD
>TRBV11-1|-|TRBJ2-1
ASSLMTGGFYEQF
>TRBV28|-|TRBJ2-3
ASLPPSGTQY
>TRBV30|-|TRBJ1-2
AWGPGGGKTFTGYT
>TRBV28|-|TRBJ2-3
ASTLGGIGDTQY
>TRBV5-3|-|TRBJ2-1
ARSLLMRDHHLNNEQF
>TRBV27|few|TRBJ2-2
ASSPGTSGRVIGELF
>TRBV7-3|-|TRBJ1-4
ASSPTGATNEKLF
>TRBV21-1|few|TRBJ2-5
ASSIQGFQETQY
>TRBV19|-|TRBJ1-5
ASSMWTGINQPQH
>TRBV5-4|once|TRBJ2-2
ASSLAGGSSFRPGELF
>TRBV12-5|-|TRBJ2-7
ASVPDRGLQPGSEQY
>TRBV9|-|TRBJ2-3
ASSVGTGGAGTDTQY
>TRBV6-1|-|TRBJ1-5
ASSEAHGQGARYQPQH
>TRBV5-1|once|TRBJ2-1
ASSGGGYNEQF
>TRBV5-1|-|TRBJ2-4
ASSGDLGAKNIQY
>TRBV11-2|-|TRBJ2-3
ASSNGPSDTQY
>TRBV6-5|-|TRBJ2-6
ASGSSGANVLT
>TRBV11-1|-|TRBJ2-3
ASSFPGLASTDTQY
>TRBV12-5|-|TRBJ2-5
ASGPGQGAQY
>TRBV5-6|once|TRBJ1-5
ASSEATGAGNQPQH
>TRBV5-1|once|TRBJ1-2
ASSPTGYYGYT
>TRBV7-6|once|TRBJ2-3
ASSLAPSGRSDTQY
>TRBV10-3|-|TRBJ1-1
AIRGRGGTEAF
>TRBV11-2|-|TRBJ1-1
ASSPHLNTEAF
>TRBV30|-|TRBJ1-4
AYSLGGWGEKLF
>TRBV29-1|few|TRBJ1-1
SVWGVWQNEAF
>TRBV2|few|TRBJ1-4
ASRSGTNEKLF
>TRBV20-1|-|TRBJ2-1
SAGGTYEQF
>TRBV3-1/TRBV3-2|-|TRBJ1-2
ASSQTGFNYGYT
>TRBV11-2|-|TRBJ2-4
ASSLVVGGRVAKNIQY
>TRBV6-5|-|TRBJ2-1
ASSYIAGGYNEQF
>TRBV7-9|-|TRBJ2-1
ASSPSGPGDEQF
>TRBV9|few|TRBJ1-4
ASSVDQGREKLF
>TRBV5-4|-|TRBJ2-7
ASSLDGTPFYEQY
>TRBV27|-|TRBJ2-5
ASSFGTGSETQY
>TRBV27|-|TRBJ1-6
ASRRITYNSPLH
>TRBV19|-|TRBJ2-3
ASRLTGGRTDTQY
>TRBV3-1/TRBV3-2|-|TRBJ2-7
ASSQVPTLSSYEQY
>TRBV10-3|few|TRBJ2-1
AISDGLAYYEQF
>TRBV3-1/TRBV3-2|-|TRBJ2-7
ASTGGGYEQY
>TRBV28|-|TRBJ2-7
ASNPWTASYEQY
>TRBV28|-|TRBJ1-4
ASKGTEREKLF
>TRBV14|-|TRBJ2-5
ASSHMGPPETQY
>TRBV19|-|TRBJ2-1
ASSNSGGAHEQF
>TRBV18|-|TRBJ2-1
ASSPYRTSGGAKTNNEQF
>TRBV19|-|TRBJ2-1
ASSTRLAGGFFRSYNEQF
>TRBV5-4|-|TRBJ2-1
ASSFPPGQGSDEQF
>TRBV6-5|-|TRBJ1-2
ASSITGSYGYT
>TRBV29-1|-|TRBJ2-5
SGRQGARGETQY
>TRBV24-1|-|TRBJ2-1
ATSEYRGEQF
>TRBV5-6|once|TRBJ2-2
ASSFFDRDTGELF
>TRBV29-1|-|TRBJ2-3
SETSIVSDTQY
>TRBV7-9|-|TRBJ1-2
ASSFAQNYGYT
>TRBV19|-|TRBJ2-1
ASIPDRSSYNEQF
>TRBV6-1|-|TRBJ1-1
ASSESVNTEAF